This T cell receptor (beta chain) is from a study of blood T cells in healthy people across ages (dated by TCRdb to the mid-2010s). Some background on the complete study: In model experiments, template switching captured roughly one uniquely barcoded TCR beta cDNA molecule for every two T cells. To avoid experimental bias, donors of different ages were distributed randomly across sequencing lanes. To track age-related changes in TCR beta repertoire diversity, the study relied on deep sequencing normalized with unique cDNA molecular identifiers. The donors were split into four age groups: young (average 16 years), middle-aged (39), aged (roughly 65) and long-lived (approximately 89). The study analyzed two additional independent replicas of 1 million unique cDNA reads from the same blood draw for two donors, one aged 18 to 30 and one aged 80 or older.

The paper's findings and limits, for the study overall: Observed TCR beta diversity correlated strongly with the percentage of naive T cells measured by flow cytometry. Donor CMV infection status was unknown, potentially confounding age-related changes in expanded clonotypes. The long-lived group showed more naive CD4+ T cells, fewer expanded clones and increased TCR diversity than the aged group, suggesting age selection. Estimates of total diversity based on one million sequenced T cells were considered lower bounds and underestimates. As age increased, observed TCR beta diversity per million T cells dropped in a roughly linear way, and a significant reduction was already evident by age 40. Conclusive comparison of naive and antigen-experienced compartments was prevented by the profiling of bulk unsorted PBMCs.

Preparation of the library involved 5' RACE. The run used an Illumina HiSeq 2500. A second PCR of 7 to 11 cycles was run with a J-beta primer mix and a sample-barcoded 5' primer. A unique molecular identifier was introduced onto each TCR beta cDNA molecule by a template-switch 5' adaptor carrying 12 random nucleotides. Each sample yielded at least 2.5 million CDR3-containing paired-end reads. First-strand cDNA was synthesized from all RNA with the Mint cDNA synthesis kit, primed by a TRBC-specific oligonucleotide. After uracil-DNA glycosylase treatment, a first 18-cycle PCR used universal primers M1SS and BC2_uni_R on all cDNA. The authors' pipeline ran thus. Normalization of each sample was performed by random selection of 1 million high-quality reads, each carrying a distinct molecular identifier. Reads with shared molecular identifiers were discarded instead of being binned into consensus sequences. CDR3 identification, clonotype clustering and error correction used MiTCR with a Q25 quality threshold and the strictest error-elimination algorithm. Lower-bound total TCR beta diversity was estimated with a nonparametric unseen species model using Euler transformation. TCRdb trimmed the raw reads at Q25, called clones with MiXCR and kept productive beta chains. When rows share a CDR3 protein, they turn into one entry using the most common DNA and genes. TCRdb's processing, not the authors' own work, is the source of the V and J calls. The table for this sample lists about 2 million distinct CDR3 sequences; 49% of them were counted only once. The top ten clonotypes cover more than 2% of the sample.

A remark on this clonotype: Its cognate antigen has yet to be identified. No clone much larger than this one lies a single base away; base qualities are absent.

Systemically healthy Caucasian individuals from Russia, approximately 39 in total and aged about 6 to 95 years, were included as donors. Each donor gave roughly 9 milliliters of peripheral blood, drawn into EDTA-treated Vacutainer tubes. Ficoll-Paque density-gradient centrifugation was used to isolate PBMCs, with at least 6 million per sample. Trizol reagent was used to extract total RNA from the PBMCs, yielding at least 6 micrograms per sample. For every donor, an aliquot of PBMCs went through flow cytometry to measure the percentages of naive CD45RAhigh/CD27high T cells. Inclusive of the bounding cysteine and phenylalanine, the CDR3 is 14 residues long. Only the CDR3 portion is preserved as DNA: 42 bases, with reading frame beginning at the first base. Based on the germline V gene, the CDR1 and CDR2 sequences are SGHRS and YFSETQ. The V and J ends are trimmed by 6 bases and 0 bases, leaving 11 bases between them.

Specimen: blood. The V gene is TRBV5-1 and the J gene is TRBJ2-3; the D gene cannot be named for sure. The TCR was taken from a woman in her 40s in good health. The CDR3 reads as follows: CASTRDWSTDTQYF. The sequenced DNA: TGCGCCAGCACCCGAGACTGGAGCACAGATACGCAGTATTTT.